Listed here is a single TCR beta chain. The antigen remains undetermined. All patients were mismatch repair deficient, assessed by either PCR or immunohistochemistry. TCR sequencing covered three patients who responded to pembrolizumab. The source of the sample is a study of PD-1 blockade in mismatch repair-deficient tumors. Study as a whole: All were previously treated, progressing patients with 12 mismatch repair-deficient cancer types.

The study's findings and limits: Rapid post-treatment expansion, then contraction, generally preceding radiologic response, marked tumor-resident clones.

Some clones are missing from TCRdb's copy, which holds only in-frame ones; the method was immunoSEQ multiplex PCR. This sample has tens of thousands of clones, with around 79% found just once. The length of the CDR3 is 14 residues. The J segment lost 8 bases and the V segment lost 10 bases, leaving 14 bases of the junction unmatched. The germline V gene has CDR1 SEHNR and CDR2 FQNEAQ (reference sequence). This material consisted of peripheral blood, taken 4 weeks after starting pembrolizumab. This chain uses TRBV7-9 with TRBJ2-1, with TRBD2 matching 7 bases. This receptor was obtained from an adult with mismatch repair-deficient cancer. The CDR3 is CATRSGVDVYEQFF. The DNA for the CDR3 is TGTGCCACCCGGAGCGGGGTCGACGTATATGAGCAGTTCTTC.